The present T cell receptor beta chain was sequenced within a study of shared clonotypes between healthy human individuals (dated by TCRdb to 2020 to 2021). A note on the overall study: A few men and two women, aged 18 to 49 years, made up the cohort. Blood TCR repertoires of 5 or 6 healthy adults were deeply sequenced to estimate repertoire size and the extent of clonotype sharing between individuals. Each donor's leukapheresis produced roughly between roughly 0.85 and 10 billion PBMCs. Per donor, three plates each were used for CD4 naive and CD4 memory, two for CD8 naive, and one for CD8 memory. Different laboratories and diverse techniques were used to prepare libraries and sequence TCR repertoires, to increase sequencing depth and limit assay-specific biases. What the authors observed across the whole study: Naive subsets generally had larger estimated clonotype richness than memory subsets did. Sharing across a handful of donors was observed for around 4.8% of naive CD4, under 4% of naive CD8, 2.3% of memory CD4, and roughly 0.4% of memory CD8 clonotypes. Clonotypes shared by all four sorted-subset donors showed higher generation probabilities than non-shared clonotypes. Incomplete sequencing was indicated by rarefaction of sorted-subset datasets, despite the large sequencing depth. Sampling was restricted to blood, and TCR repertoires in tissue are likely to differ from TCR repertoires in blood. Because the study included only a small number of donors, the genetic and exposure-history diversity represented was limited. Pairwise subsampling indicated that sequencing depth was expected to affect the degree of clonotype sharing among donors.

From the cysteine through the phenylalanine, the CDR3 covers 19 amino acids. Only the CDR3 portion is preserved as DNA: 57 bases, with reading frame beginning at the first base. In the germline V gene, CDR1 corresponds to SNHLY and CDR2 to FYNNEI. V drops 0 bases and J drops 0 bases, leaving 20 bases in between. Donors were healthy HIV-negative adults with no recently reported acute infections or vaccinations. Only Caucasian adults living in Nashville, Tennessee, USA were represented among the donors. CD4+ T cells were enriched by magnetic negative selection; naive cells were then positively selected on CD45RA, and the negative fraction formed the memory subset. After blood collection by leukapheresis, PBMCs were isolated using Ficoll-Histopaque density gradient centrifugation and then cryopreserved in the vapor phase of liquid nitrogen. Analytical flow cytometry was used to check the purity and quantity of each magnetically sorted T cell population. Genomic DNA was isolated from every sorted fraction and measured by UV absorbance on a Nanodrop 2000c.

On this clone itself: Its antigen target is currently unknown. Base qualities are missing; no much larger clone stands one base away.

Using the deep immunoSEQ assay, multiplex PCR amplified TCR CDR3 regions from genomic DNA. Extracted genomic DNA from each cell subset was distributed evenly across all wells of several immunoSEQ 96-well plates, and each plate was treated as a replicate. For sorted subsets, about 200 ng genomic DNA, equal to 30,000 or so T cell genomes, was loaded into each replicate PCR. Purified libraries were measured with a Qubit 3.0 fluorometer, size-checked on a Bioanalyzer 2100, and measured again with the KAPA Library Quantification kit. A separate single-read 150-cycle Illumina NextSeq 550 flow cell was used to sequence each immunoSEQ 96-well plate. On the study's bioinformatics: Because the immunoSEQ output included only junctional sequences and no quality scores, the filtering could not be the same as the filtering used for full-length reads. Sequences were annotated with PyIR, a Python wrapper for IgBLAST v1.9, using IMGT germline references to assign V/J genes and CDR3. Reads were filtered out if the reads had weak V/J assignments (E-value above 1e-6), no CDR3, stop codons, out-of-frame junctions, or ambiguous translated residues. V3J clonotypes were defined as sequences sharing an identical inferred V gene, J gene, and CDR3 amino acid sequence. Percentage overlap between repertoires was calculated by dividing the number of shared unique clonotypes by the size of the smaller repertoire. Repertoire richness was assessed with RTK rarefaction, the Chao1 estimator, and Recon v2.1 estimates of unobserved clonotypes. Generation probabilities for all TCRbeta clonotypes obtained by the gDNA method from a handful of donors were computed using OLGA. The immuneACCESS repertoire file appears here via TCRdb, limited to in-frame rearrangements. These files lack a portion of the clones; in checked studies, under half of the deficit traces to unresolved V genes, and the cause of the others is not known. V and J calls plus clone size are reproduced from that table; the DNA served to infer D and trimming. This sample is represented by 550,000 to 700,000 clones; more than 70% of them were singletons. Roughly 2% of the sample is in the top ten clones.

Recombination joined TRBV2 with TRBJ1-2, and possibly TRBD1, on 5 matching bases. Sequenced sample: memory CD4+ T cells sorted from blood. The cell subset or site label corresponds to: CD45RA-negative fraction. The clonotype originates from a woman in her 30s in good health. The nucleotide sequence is TGTGCCAGCAGTGAAGCGGGTTTTGGGGCGGTCCTAGCTAACTATGGCTACACCTTC. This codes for CASSEAGFGAVLANYGYTF. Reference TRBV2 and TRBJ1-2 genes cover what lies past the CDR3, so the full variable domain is EPEVTQTPSHQVTQMGQEVILRCVPISNHLYFYWYRQILGQKVEFLVSFYNNEISEKSEIFDDQFSVERPDGSNFTLKIRSTKLEDSAMYFCASSEAGFGAVLANYGYTFGSGTRLTVV.